This is a list of T cell receptor beta chains from one sample in a study of vaccination effects on CD4 cells after COVID-19. Their antigens remain unidentified. Generated by immunoSEQ multiplex PCR, the TCRdb table keeps only in-frame clones and is missing some. The profile shows 24,000 or so clones, approximately 70% of them singletons. The material sequenced was CD4+ T cells from PBMCs cultured with SARS-CoV-2 spike peptides, taken before COVID-19 vaccination. Receptors originate from a human donor who received a COVID-19 vaccine. Both conserved end residues are part of each CDR3. The D gene is left open where the match is weak. Rows give clone size only sometimes, using once, few, many, or a class for an expanded clone.

clone_size: -; d_call: -; cdr3_length: 14; v_call: TRBV24-1; j_call: TRBJ2-1; cdr3_aa: CATSAAGSYNEQFF; cdr3_nt: TGTGCCACCAGTGCGGCGGGCTCCTACAATGAGCAGTTCTTC
clone_size: -; d_call: -; cdr3_length: 14; v_call: TRBV19; j_call: TRBJ2-6; cdr3_aa: CASSSLSGANVLTF; cdr3_nt: TGTGCCAGTAGCTCTCTTTCTGGGGCCAACGTCCTGACTTTC
clone_size: -; d_call: -; cdr3_length: 13; v_call: TRBV27; j_call: TRBJ1-2; cdr3_aa: CASSFKGHYGYTF; cdr3_nt: TGTGCCAGCAGTTTCAAGGGACACTATGGCTACACCTTC
clone_size: -; d_call: -; cdr3_length: 13; v_call: TRBV7-2; j_call: TRBJ1-2; cdr3_aa: CASSRETVSGYTF; cdr3_nt: TGTGCCAGCAGCCGTGAGACGGTTAGCGGCTACACCTTC
clone_size: -; d_call: -; cdr3_length: 14; v_call: TRBV19; j_call: TRBJ1-4; cdr3_aa: CASSLRDSPEKLFF; cdr3_nt: TGTGCCAGTAGCCTTCGTGATAGTCCTGAAAAACTGTTTTTT
clone_size: few; d_call: -; cdr3_length: 13; v_call: TRBV5-1; j_call: TRBJ1-5; cdr3_aa: CASSLDVYQPQHF; cdr3_nt: TGCGCCAGCAGCTTGGATGTGTATCAGCCCCAGCATTTT
clone_size: -; d_call: -; cdr3_length: 17; v_call: TRBV7-6; j_call: TRBJ2-7; cdr3_aa: CASSPGYQKAPYYEQYF; cdr3_nt: TGTGCCAGCAGCCCGGGTTACCAAAAGGCCCCGTACTACGAGCAGTACTTC
clone_size: few; d_call: -; cdr3_length: 11; v_call: TRBV20-1; j_call: TRBJ1-2; cdr3_aa: CSVRVGYGYTF; cdr3_nt: TGCAGTGTTCGGGTCGGCTATGGCTACACCTTC
clone_size: -; d_call: TRBD1; cdr3_length: 20; v_call: TRBV4-1; j_call: TRBJ1-3; cdr3_aa: CASSQEVLRQGAFSGNTIYF; cdr3_nt: TGCGCCAGCAGCCAAGAGGTCCTGAGACAGGGCGCTTTCTCTGGAAACACCATATATTTT
clone_size: few; d_call: -; cdr3_length: 16; v_call: TRBV19; j_call: TRBJ1-5; cdr3_aa: CASSRGQPTSNQPQHF; cdr3_nt: TGTGCCAGTAGTAGAGGACAGCCGACTAGCAATCAGCCCCAGCATTTT
clone_size: -; d_call: -; cdr3_length: 12; v_call: TRBV3-1/TRBV3-2; j_call: TRBJ2-5; cdr3_aa: CASSTGLETQYF; cdr3_nt: TGTGCCAGCAGCACGGGACTAGAGACCCAGTACTTC
clone_size: -; d_call: -; cdr3_length: 13; v_call: TRBV5-4; j_call: TRBJ2-5; cdr3_aa: CASSPRRGETQYF; cdr3_nt: TGTGCCAGCAGCCCAAGGAGAGGAGAGACCCAGTACTTC
clone_size: -; d_call: -; cdr3_length: 16; v_call: TRBV5-8; j_call: TRBJ2-5; cdr3_aa: CASSLLLISREETQYF; cdr3_nt: TGTGCCAGCAGCTTGTTGCTTATTTCGCGGGAAGAGACCCAGTACTTC
clone_size: -; d_call: TRBD1; cdr3_length: 17; v_call: TRBV18; j_call: TRBJ2-2; cdr3_aa: CASSPLTSTGSPGELFF; cdr3_nt: TGTGCCAGCTCACCCCTTACCTCGACAGGGAGTCCCGGGGAGCTGTTTTTT
clone_size: -; d_call: TRBD1; cdr3_length: 16; v_call: TRBV7-2; j_call: TRBJ1-6; cdr3_aa: CASSSRGGNYNSPLHF; cdr3_nt: TGTGCCAGCAGCTCCAGGGGGGGAAACTATAATTCACCCCTCCACTTT
clone_size: -; d_call: -; cdr3_length: 15; v_call: TRBV3-1/TRBV3-2; j_call: TRBJ1-4; cdr3_aa: CASSHLGGAGEKLFF; cdr3_nt: TGTGCCAGCAGCCATTTGGGGGGCGCCGGTGAAAAACTGTTTTTT
clone_size: few; d_call: TRBD1; cdr3_length: 14; v_call: TRBV6-5; j_call: TRBJ2-7; cdr3_aa: CATTGTGSNYEQYF; cdr3_nt: TGTGCCACCACCGGGACAGGGAGCAACTACGAGCAGTACTTC
clone_size: few; d_call: -; cdr3_length: 18; v_call: TRBV25-1; j_call: TRBJ2-6; cdr3_aa: CASSVQDPYASGANVLTF; cdr3_nt: TGTGCCAGCAGTGTACAGGATCCCTATGCATCTGGGGCCAACGTCCTGACTTTC
clone_size: few; d_call: -; cdr3_length: 14; v_call: TRBV6-1; j_call: TRBJ1-3; cdr3_aa: CASSEAARGNTIYF; cdr3_nt: TGTGCCAGCAGTGAAGCAGCTAGAGGAAACACCATATATTTT
clone_size: few; d_call: -; cdr3_length: 16; v_call: TRBV19; j_call: TRBJ1-6; cdr3_aa: CASSMIAGIYNSPLHF; cdr3_nt: TGTGCCAGTAGTATGATCGCAGGCATCTATAATTCACCCCTCCACTTT